Below, 30 T cell receptor beta chains from the same sample are listed, as sequenced in a study of T cell responses to AZD1222 COVID-19 vaccine (dated by TCRdb to about 2021). The time point tag for this specimen amounts to: baseline before first vaccination. The library was produced with the immunoSEQ multiplex PCR assay. The immuneACCESS repertoire file appears here via TCRdb, limited to in-frame rearrangements. These files lack a portion of the clones; in checked studies, under half of the deficit traces to unresolved V genes, and the cause of the others is not known. The sample has 160,000 or so clones on record, about nine tenths of them singletons. Around 5.2% of the sample comes from the top ten. The sample consisted of peripheral blood, taken on day 0 of AZD1222 vaccination. All receptors come from an adult in good health.

V gene TRBV6-5 combines with J gene TRBJ1-1, with D perhaps matching TRBD1 (5 bases). The germline V gene has CDR1 MNHEY and CDR2 SVGAGI. This CDR3 is built from 13 residues. With 5 bases removed from V and 1 base from J, the gap between germline ends came to 8 bases. This chain's CDR3 is CASSPQGNTEAFF. The CDR3 DNA reads TGTGCCAGCAGTCCTCAGGGGAACACTGAAGCTTTCTTT.

The chain has TRBV7-2 and TRBJ1-5; maybe TRBD1 (6 bases). V was trimmed by 3 bases and J by 9 bases, leaving 9 bases between them. CDR1 and CDR2 from the germline V gene are SGHTA and FQGNSA. The CDR3 runs to 12 residues. As DNA, the CDR3 is TGTGCCAGCAGCTTCAAGGGGGGGCCCCAGCATTTT. Translated, it gives CASSFKGGPQHF.

This rearrangement joins TRBV5-1 to TRBJ2-2; D is tentatively TRBD1 or TRBD2 (5 bases each). There are 13 residues in the CDR3. Trimming took 3 bases from V and 4 from J, leaving 7 bases between them. Looked up from germline, CDR1 is SGHRS and CDR2 is YFSETQ. As DNA, the CDR3 is TGCGCCAGCAGCTCCGGGACCACCGGGGAGCTGTTTTTT. Amino acids: CASSSGTTGELFF. The whole variable domain, filled in from reference TRBV5-1 and TRBJ2-2, reads KAGVTQTPRYLIKTRGQQVTLSCSPISGHRSVSWYQQTPGQGLQFLFEYFSETQRNKGNFPGRFSGRQFSNSRSEMNVSTLELGDSALYLCASSSGTTGELFFGEGSRLTVL.

The chain links TRBV5-1 to TRBJ1-1; D may be TRBD1 (5 bases). Germline V gene sequence: CDR1 SGHRS, CDR2 YFSETQ. V gave up 0 bases and J gave up 5 bases, with 14 bases separating them. This CDR3 is built from 15 residues. The CDR3 here is CASSLVRVGNTEAFF. The CDR3 bases are TGCGCCAGCAGCTTGGTCAGGGTTGGGAATACTGAAGCTTTCTTT.

V usage is TRBV5-4 and J usage is TRBJ1-6, with TRBD1 as a possible D gene (5 bases). Germline lookup yields CDR1 SGHNT and CDR2 YYREEE (reference sequence). Deletions cut 7 bases from V and 7 bases from J, with 9 bases between. CDR3 length: 12 residues. The CDR3 DNA follows: TGTGCCAGCGGCAGACAGAATTCACCCCTCCACTTT. This encodes CASGRQNSPLHF.

The V gene is TRBV7-2, the J gene TRBJ2-1, with 13 nucleotides matching TRBD2. The CDR3 is 16 residues long. Germline-derived CDR1 and CDR2 are SGHTA and FQGNSA. V lost 4 bases, J lost 10 bases, and 10 bases stayed unmatched. In nucleotides, the CDR3 is TGTGCCAGCAGCTCATCTCGACTAGCGGGAGGATCCGAGCAGTTCTTC. Amino acid sequence: CASSSSRLAGGSEQFF.

As to this clone: The same CDR3 is also encoded by other DNA sequences in this sample. The V and J genes are TRBV24-1 and TRBJ1-1, with D hard to call. This CDR3 spans 13 amino acids. CDR1 and CDR2 (germline): KGHDR, SFDVKD. Deletions cut 0 bases from V and 0 bases from J, with 1 base between. Written as DNA, the CDR3 is TGTGCCACCAGTGATTTGTTGAACACTGAAGCTTTCTTT. As protein: CATSDLLNTEAFF.

The rearrangement uses TRBV5-1 and TRBJ1-1; possible D gene TRBD1, 5 bases. Trimming cost V 2 bases and J 4 bases, with 18 bases left between them. The CDR3 contains 16 residues. Germline V CDR1 and CDR2: SGHRS, YFSETQ. CDR3 amino acids: CASSFTPVGDGTEAFF. The CDR3 DNA is TGCGCCAGCAGCTTCACCCCGGTGGGGGACGGCACTGAAGCTTTCTTT.

DNA of the CDR3: TGTGCCAGCAGTTACAGAGGGACCGAGATCTATAATTCACCCCTCCACTTT. This encodes CASSYRGTEIYNSPLHF. V and J are TRBV6-2 or TRBV6-3 and TRBJ1-6; D is possibly TRBD1 (5 bases). Germline V gene data show CDR1 as MNHEY and CDR2 as SVGEGT. V lost 2 bases, J lost 3 bases, and 14 bases lay in between. There are 17 residues in the CDR3.

The chain links TRBV10-3 to TRBJ2-1; the match to TRBD2 covers 13 bases. CDR1 and CDR2 (germline): ENHRY, SYGVKD. V dropped 5 bases and J dropped 4; count of bases not matched to a gene: 8. The CDR3 extends over 17 amino acids. CDR3 in amino acids: CAISYSGTSGIYNEQFF. CDR3 nucleotides: TGTGCCATCAGTTACTCAGGGACTAGCGGGATATACAATGAGCAGTTCTTC.

The chain employs TRBV19 and TRBJ1-4; 8 bases fit TRBD1. The J segment lost 2 bases and the V segment lost 10 bases, leaving 3 bases of the junction unmatched. The CDR3 is made up of 13 amino acids. Germline lookup yields CDR1 LNHDA and CDR2 SQIVND (reference sequence). Written as DNA, the CDR3 is TGTGCCACCAGACAGGGGACTAATGAAAAACTGTTTTTT. Translation gives CATRQGTNEKLFF.

The chain links TRBV27 to TRBJ1-5, with no clear D. Germline V lookup: CDR1 MNHEY, CDR2 SMNVEV (reference sequence). The CDR3 covers 16 residues. V lost 10 bases and J 5 bases, leaving 24 bases between the germline ends. The CDR3 reads CATGPWVDRGYQPQHF. CDR3 bases: TGTGCCACCGGCCCGTGGGTCGACCGAGGTTATCAGCCCCAGCATTTT.

The V gene is TRBV4-2, the J gene TRBJ1-6, with a possible D match to TRBD1 (5 bases). Germline V gene sequence: CDR1 LGHNA, CDR2 YNFKEQ. This CDR3 has 19 amino acids. V lost 3 bases, J lost 6 bases, and 24 bases lay in between. This CDR3 reads CASSHPDAVGRVFNSPLHF. DNA of the CDR3: TGTGCCAGCAGCCACCCCGACGCTGTGGGGCGCGTCTTTAATTCACCCCTCCACTTT.

The chain combines TRBV7-2 with TRBJ2-3; TRBD2 matches 11 bases. V gave up 0 bases and J gave up 9 bases; unmatched junction bases: 5. CDR1 is SGHTA and CDR2 is FQGNSA in the germline V gene. The CDR3 is made up of 15 amino acids. CDR3 DNA sequence: TGTGCCAGCAGCTTAGCTAGCGGGGGGGCGGGGACGCAGTATTTT. Its protein product is CASSLASGGAGTQYF. Looking up the rest from reference TRBV7-2 and TRBJ2-3 gives the full variable domain: GAGVSQSPSNKVTEKGKDVELRCDPISGHTALYWYRQSLGQGLEFLIYFQGNSAPDKSGLPSDRFSAERTGGSVSTLTIQRTQQEDSAVYLCASSLASGGAGTQYFGPGTRLTVL.

The chain employs TRBV19 and TRBJ2-1, with TRBD1 identical over 7 bases. The germline V gene encodes CDR1 LNHDA and CDR2 SQIVND (reference sequence). Losses at the gene ends were 4 bases for V and 1 base for J; bases not matched to a gene: 7. The CDR3 has 16 amino acids. Written as DNA, the CDR3 is TGTGCCAGTAGTAGATCGGGACAGCCTTCCTACAATGAGCAGTTCTTC. Protein sequence: CASSRSGQPSYNEQFF.

The rearrangement joins TRBV7-3 to TRBJ1-1, with a possible D match to TRBD1 (5 bases). Germline V gene data show CDR1 as SGHTA and CDR2 as FQGTGA. The CDR3 spans 12 residues. Deletions cut 0 bases from V and 11 bases from J, with 10 bases between. The CDR3 sequence: CASSLTAGQAFF. The CDR3 DNA reads as TGTGCCAGCAGCTTAACTGCGGGGCAGGCTTTCTTT.

The chain links TRBV7-9 to TRBJ2-1; 8 bases map to TRBD1. CDR1 and CDR2 from the germline V gene are SEHNR and FQNEAQ (reference sequence). This CDR3 comprises 14 residues. V lost 4 bases to trimming and J lost 4 bases; unmatched junction nucleotides: 3. The CDR3 region has the DNA TGTGCCAGCAGCTCGGACAGGGTATACAATGAGCAGTTCTTC. The encoded protein is CASSSDRVYNEQFF.

V is TRBV19 and J is TRBJ1-2; TRBD1 aligns across 7 bases. Germline V gene data show CDR1 as LNHDA and CDR2 as SQIVND (reference sequence). J was trimmed by 4 bases and V by 7 bases; bases with no gene match: 6. The CDR3 extends over 13 amino acids. For the CDR3, the DNA is TGTGCCAGTACCAGTGACAGGGCCTATGGCTACACCTTC. Amino acids: CASTSDRAYGYTF.

The gene calls are TRBV3-1 (or the pseudogene TRBV3-2) and TRBJ1-1; D unresolved. Germline V CDR1 and CDR2: LGHDT, YNNKEL (reference sequence). The CDR3 runs 20 residues. Deletions cut 1 base from V and 1 base from J, with 25 bases between. The CDR3 reads CASSQGWAGPGLRWNTEAFF. The CDR3, as DNA: TGTGCCAGCAGCCAAGGTTGGGCAGGCCCTGGTCTTAGGTGGAACACTGAAGCTTTCTTT.

CDR3 amino acids: CASSFSGRAGTGELFF. Written as DNA, the CDR3 is TGTGCCAGCAGTTTTAGCGGGAGGGCCGGGACCGGGGAGCTGTTTTTT. The rearrangement uses TRBV28 and TRBJ2-2, with 11 bases that match TRBD2. J was trimmed by 5 bases and V by 3 bases; bases with no gene match: 5. The CDR3 extends over 16 amino acids. Per germline, CDR1 MDHEN and CDR2 SYDVKM.

This clone was seen once. The rearrangement joins TRBV9 to TRBJ1-6; D is unclear. In germline, CDR1 is SGDLS, CDR2 YYNGEE. This CDR3 spans 14 amino acids. Trimming took off 1 base at V and 7 bases at J, with 9 bases between the two ends. The CDR3, as DNA: TGTGCCAGCAGCGTAAACAGTCTGAATTCACCCCTCCACTTT. Translation gives CASSVNSLNSPLHF.

The rearrangement joins TRBV6-2 or TRBV6-3 to TRBJ1-2; D remains ambiguous. The CDR3 has 13 amino acids. V dropped 2 bases and J dropped 8 bases, with 12 bases sitting between them. Germline V gene lookup returns CDR1 MNHEY and CDR2 SVGEGT. The CDR3 protein is CASSYPDVGGYTF. The CDR3 DNA reads TGTGCCAGCAGTTACCCGGACGTCGGAGGCTACACCTTC.

The CDR3 protein is CAIKAAGGDSPLHF. Written as DNA, the CDR3 is TGTGCCATCAAGGCGGCAGGAGGAGATTCACCCCTCCACTTT. The V gene is TRBV10-3, the J gene TRBJ1-6; D is ambiguous. Trimming removed 7 bases from V and 8 bases from J, with 15 bases in between. The length of the CDR3 is 14 residues. Germline V gives CDR1 ENHRY, CDR2 SYGVKD.

This chain joins TRBV28 and TRBJ1-1, with 9 bases fitting TRBD1. Per the germline V gene, CDR1 is MDHEN and CDR2 is SYDVKM. The V gene end was trimmed by 7 bases and the J gene end by 0 bases; junction bases not matched to a gene: 6. This CDR3 comprises 15 residues. In nucleotides, the CDR3 is TGTGCCAGCATCCCGACAGGGGGAATGAACACTGAAGCTTTCTTT. It encodes CASIPTGGMNTEAFF.

The V gene is TRBV10-3, the J gene TRBJ1-2, with D perhaps matching TRBD1 (6 bases). The CDR3 length is 15 residues. Trimming left V 11 bases short and J 2 bases short, with 21 bases between. Germline V CDR1 and CDR2: ENHRY, SYGVKD. The CDR3 sequence is CAVMDSIRGNYGYTF. In DNA form, the CDR3 reads TGTGCCGTGATGGACAGTATCCGAGGAAACTATGGCTACACCTTC.

The chain combines TRBV14 with TRBJ2-7; TRBD2 matches at 7 bases. V lost 0 bases and J lost 7; bases outside the gene matches: 6. Germline V gene data show CDR1 as SGHDN and CDR2 as FVKESK. The length of the CDR3 is 14 residues. CDR3 in amino acids: CASSQEWAGGEQYF. CDR3 coding DNA: TGTGCCAGCAGCCAAGAGTGGGCCGGGGGGGAGCAGTACTTC.

This chain links TRBV10-3 with TRBJ2-7; TRBD2 matches 10 bases. Trimming removed 0 bases from V and 0 bases from J; junction bases left unmatched: 2. The CDR3 covers 16 residues. CDR1 is ENHRY, CDR2 SYGVKD, per germline. The CDR3 nucleotides are TGTGCCATCAGTGAGTCCCTAGCGGGGGTCTCCTACGAGCAGTACTTC. It yields the protein CAISESLAGVSYEQYF.

The genes are TRBV5-1 and TRBJ1-4; 7 bases align to TRBD1. Germline loops: CDR1 SGHRS, CDR2 YFSETQ. The CDR3 is made up of 15 amino acids. Trimming took 4 bases from V and 3 from J; bases not matched to a gene: 6. The CDR3 region is CASSTSDRANEKLFF. The DNA for the CDR3 is TGCGCCAGCAGCACCTCAGACAGGGCTAATGAAAAACTGTTTTTT.

The table lists this clone with a few counts. The chain combines TRBV11-3 with TRBJ2-7, with a possible D match to TRBD2 (7 bases). The CDR3 is 15 amino acids. Between the trimmed V and J ends, which lost 2 bases and 2 bases, there was a span of 13 bases. Germline values: CDR1 SGHNT, CDR2 YENEEA. In DNA form, the CDR3 reads TGTGCCAGCAGCTTAAGGGGGGGTACCACCTACGAGCAGTACTTC. This gives the protein CASSLRGGTTYEQYF.

The rearrangement joins TRBV5-1 to TRBJ2-2; D is uncertain. V was cut by 0 bases and J by 5 bases, with 17 bases left in between. The germline CDR1 and CDR2 sequences are SGHRS and YFSETQ. The CDR3 is 17 residues long. The DNA for the CDR3 is TGCGCCAGCAGCTTGGCCAGCTCTCTGAGGATTACCGGGGAGCTGTTTTTT. It yields the protein CASSLASSLRITGELFF.